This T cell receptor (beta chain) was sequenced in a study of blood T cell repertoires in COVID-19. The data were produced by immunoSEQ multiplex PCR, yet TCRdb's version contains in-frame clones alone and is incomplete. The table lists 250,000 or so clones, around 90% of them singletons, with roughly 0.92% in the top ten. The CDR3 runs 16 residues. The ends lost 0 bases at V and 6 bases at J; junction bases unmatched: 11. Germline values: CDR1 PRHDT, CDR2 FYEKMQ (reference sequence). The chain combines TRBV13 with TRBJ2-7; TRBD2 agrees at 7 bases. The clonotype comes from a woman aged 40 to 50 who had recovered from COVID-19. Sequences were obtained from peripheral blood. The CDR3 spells CASSLGPSGTLSEQYF. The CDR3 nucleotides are TGTGCCAGCAGCTTAGGGCCGAGCGGGACCCTCTCCGAGCAGTACTTC.